This TCR beta chain was identified in a study of cytomegalovirus exposure and HLA in healthy donors. TCRdb keeps only in-frame clones here, not all; method: immunoSEQ multiplex PCR. The sample holds some 43,000 clones, about 94% seen once. As for this clone: What it binds is not known.

Findings and limits, study-wide: Reports showed the classifier diagnosing cytomegalovirus status with high specificity and sensitivity. Cytomegalovirus-associated status was assigned to approximately 160 TCR beta chains. The study found most TCR sequences rare, yet found some public TCRs in many donors.

The CDR3 contains 13 residues. Germline assignment: CDR1 SGHTA and CDR2 FQGNSA. V was cut by 5 bases and J by 8 bases, with 10 bases left in between. Sequenced sample: PBMCs. The receptor was derived from a young man in good health and CMV-seronegative. The J gene is TRBJ1-6, the V gene TRBV7-2; possible D gene TRBD1, 5 bases. The CDR3 sequence is CASSQGGDSPLHF. CDR3 nucleotides: TGTGCCAGCAGCCAGGGTGGGGATTCACCCCTCCACTTT.